The 18 T cell receptor beta chains reported below all come from one sample, sequenced in a study of T cell repertoires in cytomegalovirus infection. TCRdb itself ran the reads through MiXCR, one entry per CDR3 protein. The table lists some 600,000 distinct CDR3 sequences, 20% to 25% of them singletons, with 6.5% to 10% in the top ten. Sequenced input: CD8+ T cells from PBMCs. The receptor set was obtained from a human donor in good health (CMV status not recorded). Some clones in this sample may be carry-over from other donors' samples.

The chain links TRBV7-9 to TRBJ2-1, with 7 nucleotides matching TRBD1. CDR1 is SEHNR, CDR2 FQNEAQ, per germline (reference sequence). With 5 bases clipped from V and 8 bases from J, the junction kept 12 bases outside the gene matches. This CDR3 contains 15 residues. The CDR3 DNA is TGTGCCAGCAGCATTAAGGAACAGGGGCTCGATGAGCAGTTCTTC. It translates to CASSIKEQGLDEQFF.

This chain uses TRBV14 with TRBJ1-2, with D tentatively TRBD1 (5 bases). The CDR3 runs 13 residues. Germline-derived CDR1 and CDR2 are SGHDN and FVKESK. Trimming removed 2 bases from V and 5 bases from J, with 9 bases in between. The CDR3 DNA sequence: TGTGCCAGCAGCCAAAGGGGAGGTTATGGCTACACCTTC. It translates to CASSQRGGYGYTF.

The sample holds a few counts of this clonotype. The rearrangement links TRBV6-2 or TRBV6-3 to TRBJ1-5, with D tentatively TRBD1 (6 bases). Trimming stripped 5 bases from V and 0 bases from J, with 17 bases between. Per germline, CDR1 MNHEY and CDR2 SVGEGT. This CDR3 contains 17 residues. Here the CDR3 DNA reads TGTGCCAGCAGTCCCGGGACAAGGGGGGATAGCAATCAGCCCCAGCATTTT. Translation gives CASSPGTRGDSNQPQHF.

The chain joins TRBV5-5 to TRBJ2-1, with 7 bases fitting TRBD1. Trimming cost V 4 bases and J 5 bases; bases outside gene matches: 9. CDR3 length: 15 amino acids. Looked up from germline, CDR1 is SGHKS and CDR2 is YYEKEE (reference sequence). As DNA, the CDR3 is TGTGCCAGCAGCCACCGGGACAGCCCAAACAATGAGCAGTTCTTC. This translates into CASSHRDSPNNEQFF.

In the case of this clonotype: This may stem from a read error, because a much larger clone lies one nucleotide away. The CDR3 reads CASSLDVTNYGYTF. In nucleotides, the CDR3 is TGTGCCAGCAGTTTAGACGTGACAAACTATGGCTACACCTTC. V is TRBV28 and J is TRBJ1-2, with D unclear. Germline CDR1 and CDR2: MDHEN and SYDVKM. V was clipped by 2 bases and J by 2 bases, with 9 bases between them. The CDR3 sequence is 14 residues long.

The V and J genes are TRBV20-1 and TRBJ2-7; D unclear. Trimming removed 1 base at V and 0 bases at J, with 13 bases between. The CDR3 consists of 15 residues. CDR1 and CDR2 (germline): DFQATT, SNEGSKA (reference sequence). In DNA, the CDR3 is TGCAGTGCTAGAGTCTTCTCCAGCCCCTCCTACGAGCAGTACTTC. Protein sequence: CSARVFSSPSYEQYF.

This clonotype was detected a few times. The rearrangement uses TRBV7-9 and TRBJ2-7; D may match TRBD1 or TRBD2 (5 bases each). V was shortened by 11 bases and J by 0 bases, with 14 bases between the two germline ends. The CDR3 has 13 amino acids. Germline V lookup: CDR1 SEHNR, CDR2 FQNEAQ (reference sequence). Written as DNA, the CDR3 is TGTGCCCTAGCACGGGGCGACTCCTACGAGCAGTACGTC. It yields the protein CALARGDSYEQYV.

The chain employs TRBV6-6 and TRBJ1-1; tentative D call: TRBD1 (5 bases). Trimming removed 8 bases from V and 0 bases from J, with 10 bases in between. Germline CDR1 is MNHNY and CDR2 is SVGAGI (reference sequence). There are 13 residues in the CDR3. The CDR3 region has the DNA TGTGCCAGCGACCGGGGGGTGAACACTGAAGCTTTCTTT. Translated, it gives CASDRGVNTEAFF.

The chain recombines TRBV6-2 or TRBV6-3 with TRBJ1-4; D not resolved. With 5 bases removed from V and 4 bases from J, the gap between germline ends came to 8 bases. CDR1 is MNHEY and CDR2 is SVGEGT in the germline V gene. The CDR3 is made up of 13 amino acids. CDR3 residues: CASSHGVNEKLFF. CDR3 in DNA: TGTGCCAGCAGTCACGGCGTTAATGAAAAACTGTTTTTT.

There are many counts of this clonotype. The gene calls are TRBV12-3 or TRBV12-4 and TRBJ2-5; 12 bases match TRBD2. The CDR3 length is 15 residues. With V trimmed by 6 bases and J by 1 base, 3 bases remained unmatched. CDR3 protein: CASSRTSGAQETQYF. CDR3 sequence (DNA): TGTGCCAGCAGCCGGACTAGCGGGGCCCAAGAGACCCAGTACTTC.

Only a few counts were recorded for this clonotype. The V call is TRBV20-1, the J call TRBJ1-2; 7 nucleotides line up with TRBD1. The length of the CDR3 is 10 residues. Germline assignment: CDR1 DFQATT and CDR2 SNEGSKA (reference sequence). V was clipped by 7 bases and J by 8 bases; unmatched bases: 4. CDR3 DNA sequence: TGCAGTGACAGGGGTGGAGGCTACACCTTC. It translates to CSDRGGGYTF.

This chain uses TRBV7-2 with TRBJ1-1; TRBD1 aligns across 10 bases. From germline, CDR1 is SGHTA and CDR2 FQGNSA. The CDR3 runs 17 residues. Unmatched junction bases numbered 8, after V lost 4 bases and J lost 0 bases. The CDR3 here is CTSSSGRDRGLNTEAFF. CDR3 in DNA: TGTACCAGCAGCTCCGGGCGGGACAGGGGCCTGAACACTGAAGCTTTCTTT.

In regard to this clonotype: A clone one base away is much larger, so this may be a read error. The V call is TRBV2, the J call TRBJ2-1, with D perhaps matching TRBD1 or TRBD2 (6 bases each). V lost 5 bases to trimming and J lost 7 bases, with 21 bases between them. The CDR3 loop spans 16 amino acids. Germline CDR1 reads SNHLY; CDR2 reads FYNNEI. Written as DNA, the CDR3 is TGTGCCAGCAGTTTTTCCTGCGTGGGGGGCGGTAATGAGCAGTTCTTC. Protein product: CASSFSCVGGGNEQFF.

The chain uses TRBV2 and TRBJ2-2; TRBD1 agrees at 9 bases. This CDR3 is built from 16 residues. The junction had 8 bases not matched to a gene; V was cut back by 3 bases and J by 6 bases. The germline gives CDR1 SNHLY, CDR2 FYNNEI. CDR3: CASSDIGTGTAGELFF. The CDR3 nucleotides read TGTGCCAGCAGTGACATCGGGACAGGGACCGCCGGGGAGCTGTTTTTT.

This rearrangement joins TRBV20-1 to TRBJ1-1; 8 bases line up with TRBD1. Germline V gives CDR1 DFQATT, CDR2 SNEGSKA (reference sequence). The CDR3 runs to 15 residues. With V trimmed by 0 bases and J by 5 bases, 8 bases remained unmatched. The CDR3, as DNA: TGCAGTGCTAGAGATCGCGGGCAGGGGGCAACTGAAGCTTTCTTT. It specifies CSARDRGQGATEAFF.

This clonotype has a count of ten or more. The chain has TRBV20-1 and TRBJ1-3, with no clear D. Germline CDR1 is DFQATT and CDR2 is SNEGSKA (reference sequence). V lost 6 bases and J lost 0, with 15 bases in between. The CDR3 totals 15 residues. The CDR3 nucleotides are TGCAGTGCATCGGAGTACCCAAGCTCTGGAAACACCATATATTTT. Amino acid sequence: CSASEYPSSGNTIYF.

The gene calls are TRBV20-1 and TRBJ2-7; tentative D call: TRBD1 (6 bases). CDR1 and CDR2 from the germline V gene are DFQATT and SNEGSKA (reference sequence). V lost 0 bases to trimming and J lost 3 bases, with 9 bases between them. This CDR3 contains 13 residues. The CDR3 reads CSARDLDSYEQYV. The CDR3 DNA is TGCAGTGCTAGAGATTTGGACAGCTACGAGCAGTACGTC.

This clonotype was recorded a few times. V usage is TRBV5-6 and J usage is TRBJ2-7; 7 nucleotides line up with TRBD2. The CDR3 spans 17 residues. Germline V gene sequence: CDR1 SGHDT, CDR2 YYEEEE. The V gene end was trimmed by 5 bases and the J gene end by 1 base; junction bases not matched to a gene: 15. The CDR3 bases are TGTGCCAGCAGTTCGCGGCTGGTCGGGGGGATATCCTACGAGCAGTACTTC. Residues: CASSSRLVGGISYEQYF.